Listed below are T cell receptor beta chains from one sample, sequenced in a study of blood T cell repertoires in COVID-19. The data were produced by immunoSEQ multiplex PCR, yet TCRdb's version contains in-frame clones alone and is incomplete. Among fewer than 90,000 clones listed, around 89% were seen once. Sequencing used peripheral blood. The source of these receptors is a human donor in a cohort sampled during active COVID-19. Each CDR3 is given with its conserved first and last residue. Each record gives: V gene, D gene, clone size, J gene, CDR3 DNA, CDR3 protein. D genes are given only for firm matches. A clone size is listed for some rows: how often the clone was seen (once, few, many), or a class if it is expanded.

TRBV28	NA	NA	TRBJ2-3	TGTGCCAACGCCCCCGGGGGAAGGGGCACAGATACGCAGTATTTT	CANAPGGRGTDTQYF
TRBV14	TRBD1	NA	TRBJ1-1	TGTGCCAGCAGCCCCCAACAGGGGGCCCCACCTGAAGCTTTCTTT	CASSPQQGAPPEAFF
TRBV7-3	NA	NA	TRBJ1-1	TGTGCCAGCAGCTTAGTGATCTCGGACACTGAAGCTTTCTTT	CASSLVISDTEAFF
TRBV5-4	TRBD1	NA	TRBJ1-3	TGTGCCAGCAGCTTGGCAGGGGGCGTCTCTGGAAACACCATATATTTT	CASSLAGGVSGNTIYF
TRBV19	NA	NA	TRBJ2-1	TGTGCCAGTAGTAATCGAGGTTATGATGAGCAGTTCTTC	CASSNRGYDEQFF
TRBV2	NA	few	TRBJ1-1	TGTGCCAGCAGTCCGGGGGTGAACACTGAAGCTTTCTTT	CASSPGVNTEAFF
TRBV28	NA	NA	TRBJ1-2	TGTGCCAGCAGTTTATACGGGGGTGGTAACTATGGCTACACCTTC	CASSLYGGGNYGYTF
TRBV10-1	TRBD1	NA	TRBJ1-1	TGCGCCAGCAAAGGAGGGGGCCTCGGCGGGAACACTGAAGCTTTCTTT	CASKGGGLGGNTEAFF
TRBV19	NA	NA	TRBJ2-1	TGTGCCAGTAGTATGGCAGGGGACCCTACCTACAATGAGCAGTTCTTC	CASSMAGDPTYNEQFF
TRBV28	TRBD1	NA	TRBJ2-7	TGTGCCAGCTCTGTCGGGACAGGGATTTACGAGCAGTACTTC	CASSVGTGIYEQYF
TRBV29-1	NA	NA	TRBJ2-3	TGCAGCGTTGGGGTAGCGGGCACAGATACGCAGTATTTT	CSVGVAGTDTQYF
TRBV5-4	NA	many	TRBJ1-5	TGTGCCAGCAGCGTACAGGGAACGGGACAGCCCCAGCATTTT	CASSVQGTGQPQHF
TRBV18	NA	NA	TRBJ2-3	TGTGCCAGCTCACCAGTACAGGCCGATACGCAGTATTTT	CASSPVQADTQYF
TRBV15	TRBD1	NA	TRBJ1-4	TGTGCCACCAGCAGAGACAGGGGGAATGAAAAACTGTTTTTT	CATSRDRGNEKLFF
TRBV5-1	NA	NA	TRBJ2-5	TGCGCCAGCAGCTTAACGGAGGGCCAAGAGACCCAGTACTTC	CASSLTEGQETQYF
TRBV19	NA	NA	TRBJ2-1	TGTGCCAGTGTACAGTCGGGAAGTGAGCAGTTCTTC	CASVQSGSEQFF
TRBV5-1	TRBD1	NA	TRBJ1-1	TGCGCCAGCAGCTTGGATGGACAGGGGACGGGTGAAGCTTTCTTT	CASSLDGQGTGEAFF
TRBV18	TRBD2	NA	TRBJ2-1	TGTGCCAGCTCACCACCGGGACTAGTTGGCAATGAGCAGTTCTTC	CASSPPGLVGNEQFF
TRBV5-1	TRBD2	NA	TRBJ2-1	TGCGCCAGCAGCTCCGGACTAGCGGGAGGGCCGAGTATGTACAATGAGCAGTTCTTC	CASSSGLAGGPSMYNEQFF
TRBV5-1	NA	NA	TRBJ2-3	TGCGCCAGCAGCTTTCCCGGAGGGGGCAGCGGGAGTTCTTTCACAGATACGCAGTATTTT	CASSFPGGGSGSSFTDTQYF
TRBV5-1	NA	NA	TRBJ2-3	TGCGCCAGCAGCAGAACAAGCGGATTTGGTACAGATACGCAGTATTTT	CASSRTSGFGTDTQYF
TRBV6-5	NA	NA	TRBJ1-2	TGTGCCAGCAGAAACGGGGGTCGGAATGGCTACACCTTC	CASRNGGRNGYTF
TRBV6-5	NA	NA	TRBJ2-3	TGTGCCAGCAGTTACAGTGGGAGGTCAGATACGCAGTATTTT	CASSYSGRSDTQYF
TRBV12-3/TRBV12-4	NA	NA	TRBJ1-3	TGTGCCAGCAGTCCCTCCCCCGCGTACACCATATATTTT	CASSPSPAYTIYF
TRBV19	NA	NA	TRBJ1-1	TGTGCCAGTAGTATAGGCGGGGCAGTCCACACTGAAGCTTTCTTT	CASSIGGAVHTEAFF
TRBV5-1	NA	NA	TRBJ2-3	TGCGCCAGCAGCTTGGCCCCAGGGGCCCTAGATACGCAGTATTTT	CASSLAPGALDTQYF
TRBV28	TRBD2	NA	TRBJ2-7	TGTGCCAGCAGGGTAGGACTAGCGGGCCTCTACGAGCAGTACTTC	CASRVGLAGLYEQYF
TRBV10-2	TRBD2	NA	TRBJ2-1	TGCGCCAGCAGACCTAGCGGGAGTCCGAATGAGCAGTTCTTC	CASRPSGSPNEQFF
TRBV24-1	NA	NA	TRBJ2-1	TGTGCCACCGCCTCGGGGGACGGATCCTACAATGAGCAGTTCTTC	CATASGDGSYNEQFF
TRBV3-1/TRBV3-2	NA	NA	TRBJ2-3	TGTGCCAGCAGCTTGGCTAGCCTATATAGCACAGATACGCAGTATTTT	CASSLASLYSTDTQYF
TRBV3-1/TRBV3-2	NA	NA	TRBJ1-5	TGTGCCAGCAGCCCCCCTGGGCAGGGGCCGCAGCCCCAGCATTTT	CASSPPGQGPQPQHF
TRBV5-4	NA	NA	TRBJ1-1	TGTGCCAGCAGCGTCAGGGTGAACACTGAAGCTTTCTTT	CASSVRVNTEAFF
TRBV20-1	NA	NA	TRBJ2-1	TGCAGTGCTAGAGACCTGAATGAGCAGTTCTTC	CSARDLNEQFF
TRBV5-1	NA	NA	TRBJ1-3	TGCGCCAGCAGCGTTACAGGGAAAACTGGAAACACCATATATTTT	CASSVTGKTGNTIYF
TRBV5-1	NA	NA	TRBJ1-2	TGCGCCAGCAGCCAGGTAGTCCAAACTGGCTACACCTTC	CASSQVVQTGYTF
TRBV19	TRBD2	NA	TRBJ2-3	TGTGCCAGTAGTCCGCTTGGGACTAGCGGGAGGAAATCCACAGATACGCAGTATTTT	CASSPLGTSGRKSTDTQYF
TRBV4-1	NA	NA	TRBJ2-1	TGCGCCAGCAGCCAAGATAACGGGGGTAAGCAGTTCTTC	CASSQDNGGKQFF
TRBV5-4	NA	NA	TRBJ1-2	TGTGCCAGCAGCTTACCCGGGACATTAGGAGGCTACACCTTC	CASSLPGTLGGYTF
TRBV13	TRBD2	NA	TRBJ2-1	TGTGCCAGCAGCTTAGATGGGACTAGCGGGGACAATGAGCAGTTCTTC	CASSLDGTSGDNEQFF
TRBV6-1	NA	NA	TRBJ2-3	TGTGCCAGCAGTGACAGATTCCAAGATACGCAGTATTTT	CASSDRFQDTQYF
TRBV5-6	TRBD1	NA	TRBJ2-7	TGTGCCAGTCACCTCCTCGGACAGGACTACGAGCAGTACTTC	CASHLLGQDYEQYF
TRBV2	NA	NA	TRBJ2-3	TGTGCCAGCACCCGGGGGGACAAGTTGCCAGATACGCAGTATTTT	CASTRGDKLPDTQYF
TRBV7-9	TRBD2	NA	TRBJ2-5	TGTGCCAGCAGCCCCCGTGGGCTAGCGGGCCAAGAGACCCAGTACTTC	CASSPRGLAGQETQYF
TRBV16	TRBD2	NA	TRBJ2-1	TGTGCCAGCAGCCAAGGACTAGCGGCCTACAATGAGCAGTTCTTC	CASSQGLAAYNEQFF
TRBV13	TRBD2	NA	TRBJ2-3	TGTGCCAGCAGCCCTACGGCGGGAGGGATGGCAGATACGCAGTATTTT	CASSPTAGGMADTQYF
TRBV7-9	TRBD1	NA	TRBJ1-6	TGTGCCAGCAGCTTAGATCATGCGGACAGGGGAAATTCACCCCTCCACTTT	CASSLDHADRGNSPLHF
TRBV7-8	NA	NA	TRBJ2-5	TGTGCCAGCAGCCCCCCCTTCCTGGCCAGGGAAGAGACCCAGTACTTC	CASSPPFLAREETQYF
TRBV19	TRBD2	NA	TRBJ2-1	TGTGCCAGTAGTATAGAAGGGACTAGCGGGAGTAGCTCCTACAATGAGCAGTTCTTC	CASSIEGTSGSSSYNEQFF
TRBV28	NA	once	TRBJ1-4	TGTGCCAGCAGAACCTCGGCCGGGGGAACTAATGAAAAACTGTTTTTT	CASRTSAGGTNEKLFF